This T cell receptor (beta chain) emerged from a study of blood T cell repertoires in COVID-19. The V end was cut by 6 bases, the J end by 10 bases, with 15 bases between. This CDR3 spans 12 amino acids. Germline CDR1 is MDHEN and CDR2 is SYDVKM. Data came from immunoSEQ multiplex PCR; TCRdb stores just in-frame clones and leaves some out. The sample has under 200,000 clones, approximately 77% seen once. Sequenced input: PBMCs or T cells enriched from blood (not recorded which). The sequence was collected from a man between 60 and 75 years old who had recovered from COVID-19. V and J are TRBV28 and TRBJ1-1; perhaps TRBD1 as D (5 bases). The CDR3 reads CASSVSTAGAFF. The CDR3, as DNA: TGTGCCAGCAGCGTCTCGACAGCCGGAGCTTTCTTT.